A single sample gave rise to the 10 T cell receptor beta chains below, sequenced in a study of blood T cell repertoires in COVID-19. Here immunoSEQ multiplex PCR was the method, and the copy in TCRdb shows in-frame clones only, minus some. The data show a few hundred thousand clones, more than 85% seen once. Sequencing was done on a sample of PBMCs or T cells enriched from blood (not recorded which). The receptors come from a woman aged 25-40 years who had recovered from COVID-19.

The chain recombines TRBV12-5 with TRBJ2-1, with 7 bases identical to TRBD2. The CDR3 is made up of 17 amino acids. V trimming: 1 base; J trimming: 7 bases; junction bases outside the gene matches: 13. Looked up from germline, CDR1 is LGHNT and CDR2 is FRNRAP. CDR3 sequence (DNA): TGTGCTAGTGGTTTGGGGGCGGGGAGGGCCGGTGGTAATGAGCAGTTCTTC. Translating gives CASGLGAGRAGGNEQFF. The full variable domain, its missing parts supplied by reference TRBV12-5 and TRBJ2-1, is DARVTQTPRHKVTEMGQEVTMRCQPILGHNTVFWYRQTMMQGLELLAYFRNRAPLDDSGMPKDRFSAEMPDATLATLKIQPSEPRDSAVYFCASGLGAGRAGGNEQFFGPGTRLTVL.

This sequence joins TRBV6-6 and TRBJ1-6; 11 bases agree with TRBD1. The CDR3 runs to 15 residues. V shed 5 bases and J 10 bases; nucleotides not matched to a gene: 7. Germline CDR1 is MNHNY and CDR2 is SVGAGI (reference sequence). As DNA, the CDR3 is TGTGCCAGCAGTCCTGGACAGGGGGCAGGGTCACCCCTCCACTTT. It is translated as CASSPGQGAGSPLHF.

The chain couples TRBV13 to TRBJ2-5, with D unresolved. The CDR3 runs 12 residues. The ends were cut back, 10 bases at V and 3 bases at J, with 12 bases in the middle. Germline V CDR1 and CDR2: PRHDT, FYEKMQ (reference sequence). CDR3 residues: CATAGIEETQYF. Written as DNA, the CDR3 is TGTGCCACCGCAGGTATTGAAGAGACCCAGTACTTC.

The chain employs TRBV6-5 and TRBJ1-2; D is perhaps TRBD1 (5 bases). The CDR3 has 13 residues. V was shortened by 6 bases and J by 2 bases, with 10 bases between the two germline ends. Germline lookup yields CDR1 MNHEY and CDR2 SVGAGI. The CDR3 loop reads CASRATVNYGYTF. The CDR3 bases are TGTGCCAGCAGAGCGACAGTAAACTATGGCTACACCTTC.

This chain uses TRBV15 with TRBJ2-5; D gene uncertain. Germline V lookup: CDR1 LNHNV, CDR2 YYDKDF (reference sequence). There are 12 residues in the CDR3. Between the trimmed V and J ends, which lost 0 bases and 4 bases, there was a span of 3 bases. The CDR3, as DNA: TGTGCCACCAGCAGAGACAGAGAGACCCAGTACTTC. It codes for CATSRDRETQYF.

This chain joins TRBV13 and TRBJ2-5; TRBD2 might be the D (5 bases). From germline, CDR1 is PRHDT and CDR2 FYEKMQ (reference sequence). Trimming took 5 bases from V and 3 from J, leaving 19 bases between them. This CDR3 has 16 residues. The DNA of the CDR3 is TGTGCCAGCAGCGCCTGGACTTTCAGCGGAGAAGAGACCCAGTACTTC. This codes for CASSAWTFSGEETQYF. The whole variable domain, remainder taken from reference TRBV13 and TRBJ2-5, is AAGVIQSPRHLIKEKRETATLKCYPIPRHDTVYWYQQGPGQDPQFLISFYEKMQSDKGSIPDRFSAQQFSDYHSELNMSSLELGDSALYFCASSAWTFSGEETQYFGPGTRLLVL.

This rearrangement joins TRBV18 to TRBJ1-5, with D uncertain. Germline CDR1 reads KGHSH; CDR2 reads LQKENI. CDR3 length equals 14 residues. Between the trimmed V and J ends, which lost 4 bases and 1 base, there was a span of 8 bases. DNA of the CDR3: TGTGCCAGCTCACTAGCGGGAAGCAATCAGCCCCAGCATTTT. This encodes CASSLAGSNQPQHF.

The chain links TRBV18 to TRBJ2-3, with 9 bases fitting TRBD2. Germline lookup yields CDR1 KGHSH and CDR2 LQKENI. V shed 3 bases and J 8 bases; nucleotides not matched to a gene: 12. The CDR3 runs 16 residues. The DNA of the CDR3 is TGTGCCAGCTCACCGCCTTTGGGCGGGGGGGCCGGTACGCAGTATTTT. This encodes CASSPPLGGGAGTQYF.

The V and J genes are TRBV29-1 and TRBJ1-2; perhaps TRBD1 as D (6 bases). This CDR3 region has 16 residues. The V and J ends lost 6 bases and 3 bases respectively, with 23 bases between them. CDR1 is SQVTM, CDR2 ANQGSEA, per germline. The CDR3 protein is CSVGGRLTLSDYGYTF. The CDR3 DNA is TGCAGCGTAGGGGGTCGCTTAACCCTCTCTGACTATGGCTACACCTTC.

CDR3 in DNA: TGTGCCAGCACCCAAGCCCCCGGTTGGAGCGAGCAGTACTTC. This encodes CASTQAPGWSEQYF. The chain combines TRBV6-5 with TRBJ2-7, with no clear D. The CDR3 extends over 14 amino acids. The germline V and J ends were trimmed by 7 bases and 6 bases, with 19 bases remaining between them. Germline CDR1 MNHEY, CDR2 SVGAGI.